The 18 T cell receptor beta chains below all came from one sample that was sequenced in a study of PD-L1 blockade in urothelial cancer. The time point here: pretreatment peripheral blood. This table comes from immunoSEQ multiplex PCR, and its TCRdb copy is limited to in-frame clones, with some not included. This sample carries some 71,000 clones, about 86% of them seen once, and the ten largest clones take just under 15%. Sequencing was performed on PBMCs, taken around atezolizumab (anti-PD-L1) treatment. The receptors shown here come from a man in his sixties with urothelial cancer.

The chain has TRBV4-3 and TRBJ2-2, with TRBD2 matching over 8 bases. Per germline, CDR1 LGHNA and CDR2 YSLEER. Trimming cost V 1 base and J 4 bases; bases outside gene matches: 8. CDR3 length: 17 residues. The CDR3 sequence is CASSQVFGGVPTGELFF. CDR3 bases: TGCGCCAGCAGCCAAGTTTTCGGGGGGGTACCCACCGGGGAGCTGTTTTTT.

This clone was observed once. This chain uses TRBV5-1 with TRBJ1-4; 10 bases are shared with TRBD1. Per the germline V gene, CDR1 is SGHRS and CDR2 is YFSETQ. V was pared by 4 bases and J by 0 bases, with 3 bases of the junction left unmatched. This CDR3 contains 16 residues. CDR3 coding DNA: TGCGCCAGCAGCGGGACAGGGGTTGCAACTAATGAAAAACTGTTTTTT. Translating it yields CASSGTGVATNEKLFF.

In nucleotides, the CDR3 is TGTGCCACCAGCGAGGGTTACCGCTATGGCTACACCTTC. Protein sequence: CATSEGYRYGYTF. V is TRBV15 and J is TRBJ1-2; no definite D call. The germline gives CDR1 LNHNV, CDR2 YYDKDF (reference sequence). Trimming took 5 bases from V and 4 from J, leaving 11 bases between them. CDR3 length: 13 amino acids.

The sample holds one count of this clone. The rearrangement uses TRBV5-1 and TRBJ2-5; 8 bases are a match to TRBD2. The V gene end was trimmed by 4 bases and the J gene end by 5 bases; junction bases not matched to a gene: 7. CDR1 SGHRS and CDR2 YFSETQ come from the germline V gene. The CDR3 length is 14 residues. In DNA form, the CDR3 reads TGCGCCAGCAGCGTAGAGACGGGAGGGGAGACCCAGTACTTC. Protein sequence: CASSVETGGETQYF.

This clone has only one observation. This chain connects TRBV15 to TRBJ1-2, with D hard to call. Per the germline V gene, CDR1 is LNHNV and CDR2 is YYDKDF (reference sequence). The V and J ends lost 3 bases and 0 bases respectively, with 11 bases between them. The CDR3 contains 15 residues. The CDR3 is CATSSYPPTNYGYTF. The CDR3 DNA is TGTGCCACCAGCAGTTACCCACCTACTAACTATGGCTACACCTTC. The full variable domain, its missing parts supplied by reference TRBV15 and TRBJ1-2, is DAMVIQNPRYQVTQFGKPVTLSCSQTLNHNVMYWYQQKSSQAPKLLFHYYDKDFNNEADTPDNFQSRRPNTSFCFLDIRSPGLGDTAMYLCATSSYPPTNYGYTFGSGTRLTVV.

The V and J genes are TRBV4-1 and TRBJ1-1; D call uncertain. This CDR3 region has 16 residues. Germline-derived CDR1 and CDR2 are MGHRA and YSYEKL. Trimming removed 2 bases at V and 0 bases at J, with 13 bases between. The CDR3 nucleotides are TGCGCCAGCAGCCAACGGTCCCCACCAATGAACACTGAAGCTTTCTTT. Its translation is CASSQRSPPMNTEAFF.

CDR3 sequence reads: CASSQRLAGAEDTQYF. CDR3 coding DNA: TGTGCCAGCAGCCAAAGACTAGCGGGGGCGGAAGATACGCAGTATTTT. The gene calls are TRBV4-2 and TRBJ2-3; 12 bases are a match to TRBD2. The CDR3 is made up of 16 amino acids. The germline V gene has CDR1 LGHNA and CDR2 YNFKEQ. Losses at the gene ends were 2 bases for V and 5 bases for J; bases not matched to a gene: 5.

The rearrangement links TRBV4-1 to TRBJ2-1, with 12 positions matching TRBD2. J was trimmed by 0 bases and V by 1 base; bases with no gene match: 4. The germline CDR1 and CDR2 sequences are MGHRA and YSYEKL. This CDR3 comprises 18 residues. The CDR3 nucleotides read TGCGCCAGCAGCCAAGGGACTAGCGGGGTCCTCTCCTACAATGAGCAGTTCTTC. This translates into CASSQGTSGVLSYNEQFF.

The rearrangement uses TRBV5-1 and TRBJ2-1; a weak D match, TRBD1 (5 bases). Germline V gene sequence: CDR1 SGHRS, CDR2 YFSETQ. This CDR3 has 15 residues. Trimming removed 6 bases from V and 0 bases from J, with 13 bases in between. The CDR3 region is CASMESGISYNEQFF. The DNA for the CDR3 is TGCGCCAGCATGGAGTCAGGGATCTCCTACAATGAGCAGTTCTTC.

The gene calls are TRBV7-3 and TRBJ1-6, with D maybe TRBD1 (5 bases). V was clipped by 3 bases and J by 6 bases, with 15 bases between them. The CDR3 is made up of 16 amino acids. The germline V gene encodes CDR1 SGHTA and CDR2 FQGTGA. The CDR3 DNA reads as TGTGCCAGCAGCTTGGGGCCAAGGGAGGGTAATTCACCCCTCCACTTT. Its protein product is CASSLGPREGNSPLHF. The full variable domain, completed using reference TRBV7-3 and TRBJ1-6, is GAGVSQTPSNKVTEKGKYVELRCDPISGHTALYWYRQSLGQGPEFLIYFQGTGAADDSGLPNDRFFAVRPEGSVSTLKIQRTERGDSAVYLCASSLGPREGNSPLHFGNGTRLTVT.

V gene TRBV29-1 combines with J gene TRBJ1-5, with D unclear. V dropped 4 bases and J dropped 1 base, with 11 bases sitting between them. Germline V CDR1 and CDR2: SQVTM, ANQGSEA. The CDR3 is 14 residues long. The DNA for the CDR3 is TGCAGCGTTGCGGAGGGTAGAAGCAATCAGCCCCAGCATTTT. Translated, it gives CSVAEGRSNQPQHF.

J is TRBJ2-5 and V is TRBV4-1, with D possibly being TRBD1 (6 bases). CDR1 is MGHRA and CDR2 is YSYEKL in the germline V gene. CDR3 length equals 16 residues. Trimming removed 4 bases from V and 1 base from J, with 16 bases in between. CDR3 nucleotide sequence: TGCGCCAGCAGCCTGCAATGGGGACACTCCCAAGAGACCCAGTACTTC. Residues: CASSLQWGHSQETQYF.

J is TRBJ2-7 and V is TRBV5-1; 8 positions match TRBD1. Losses at the gene ends were 0 bases for V and 3 bases for J; bases not matched to a gene: 5. Germline V gene data show CDR1 as SGHRS and CDR2 as YFSETQ. This CDR3 has 15 residues. The CDR3: CASSLGDRGGYEQYF. The CDR3 DNA follows: TGCGCCAGCAGCTTGGGCGACAGGGGCGGCTACGAGCAGTACTTC.

With respect to this clone: The sample carries other DNA sequences with the same CDR3. The J gene is TRBJ1-3, the V gene TRBV7-2; 8 bases are shared with TRBD1. Germline assignment: CDR1 SGHTA and CDR2 FQGNSA. The CDR3 sequence is 16 residues long. V was clipped by 5 bases and J by 3 bases; unmatched bases: 9. The CDR3 coding sequence is TGTGCCAGCAGCCTCACTCGGACAGGGAGTGGAAACACCATATATTTT. Translating gives CASSLTRTGSGNTIYF.

A remark on this clone: Other DNA sequences of this sample code for an identical CDR3. The chain's CDR3 is CASSLAGAGETQYF. Written as DNA, the CDR3 is TGTGCCAGCAGCTTAGCAGGGGCGGGGGAGACCCAGTACTTC. J is TRBJ2-5 and V is TRBV7-2; tentative D call: TRBD2 (6 bases). This CDR3 region has 14 residues. Trimming took off 0 bases at V and 5 bases at J, with 10 bases between the two ends. Per the germline V gene, CDR1 is SGHTA and CDR2 is FQGNSA.

The chain has TRBV7-9 and TRBJ1-1, with 9 bases identical to TRBD1. V was pared by 1 base and J by 2 bases, with 2 bases of the junction left unmatched. There are 15 residues in the CDR3. Germline loops: CDR1 SEHNR, CDR2 FQNEAQ (reference sequence). The chain's CDR3 is CASSLGDRDNTEAFF. CDR3 nucleotide sequence: TGTGCCAGCAGCTTAGGGGACAGGGATAACACTGAAGCTTTCTTT.

The chain links TRBV19 to TRBJ2-7; no definite D call. The germline V gene has CDR1 LNHDA and CDR2 SQIVND (reference sequence). This CDR3 spans 15 amino acids. Deletions cut 4 bases from V and 0 bases from J, with 13 bases between. CDR3 nucleotide sequence: TGTGCCAGTAGTACCCCAGGCACTCGCTCCTACGAGCAGTACTTC. Its protein is CASSTPGTRSYEQYF. Full variable domain (missing parts from reference TRBV19 and TRBJ2-7): DGGITQSPKYLFRKEGQNVTLSCEQNLNHDAMYWYRQDPGQGLRLIYYSQIVNDFQKGDIAEGYSVSREKKESFPLTVTSAQKNPTAFYLCASSTPGTRSYEQYFGPGTRLTVT.

The chain has TRBV27 and TRBJ2-2, with D uncertain. V was pared by 6 bases and J by 6 bases, with 14 bases between. The germline V gene has CDR1 MNHEY and CDR2 SMNVEV (reference sequence). The CDR3 sequence is 14 residues long. CDR3 sequence reads: CASSTTTVAGELFF. The CDR3, as DNA: TGTGCCAGCAGCACTACCACGGTGGCCGGGGAGCTGTTTTTT.